This TCR beta chain comes out of a study of blood T cell repertoires in COVID-19. Background on the study: Spain, Italy and the United States supplied samples that represented acute and convalescent COVID-19. The cDNA or gDNA used as material had been derived from T cells, B-cell-depleted T cells, or PBMCs.

In the authors' methods: For nucleated cells, counts were estimated from reference gene primer amplification. The method was immunoSEQ multiplex PCR; TCRdb's version includes in-frame clones alone and lacks a portion of them. V and J calls and clone size follow that table, whereas D and trimming were derived from the DNA. The sample lists just over 650,000 clones, around 90% occurring once. Material for sequencing was peripheral blood. The clonotype was recovered from a woman under 30 with acute or convalescent COVID-19.

The CDR3 DNA reads as TGTGCCAGCAGCCCGGACAGGGAAACCCATAGCAATCAGCCCCAGCATTTT. It specifies CASSPDRETHSNQPQHF. The chain combines TRBV7-9 with TRBJ1-5; the match to TRBD1 covers 8 bases. The germline V gene has CDR1 SEHNR and CDR2 FQNEAQ (reference sequence). Unmatched junction bases numbered 9, after V lost 5 bases and J lost 0 bases. The CDR3 has 17 amino acids.